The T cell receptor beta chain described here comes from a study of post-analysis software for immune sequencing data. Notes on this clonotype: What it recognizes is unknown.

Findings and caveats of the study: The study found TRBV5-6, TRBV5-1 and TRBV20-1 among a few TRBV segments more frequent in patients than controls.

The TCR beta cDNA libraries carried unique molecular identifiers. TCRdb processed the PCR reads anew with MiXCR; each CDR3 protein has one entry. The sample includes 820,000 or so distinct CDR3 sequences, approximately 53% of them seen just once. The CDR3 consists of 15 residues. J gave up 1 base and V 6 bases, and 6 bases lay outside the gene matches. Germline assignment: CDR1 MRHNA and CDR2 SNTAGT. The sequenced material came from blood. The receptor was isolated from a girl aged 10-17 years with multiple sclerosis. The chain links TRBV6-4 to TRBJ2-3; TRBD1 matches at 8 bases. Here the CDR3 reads CASSRDRGGTDTQYF. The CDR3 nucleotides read TGTGCCAGCAGCCGAGACAGGGGTGGCACAGATACGCAGTATTTT.